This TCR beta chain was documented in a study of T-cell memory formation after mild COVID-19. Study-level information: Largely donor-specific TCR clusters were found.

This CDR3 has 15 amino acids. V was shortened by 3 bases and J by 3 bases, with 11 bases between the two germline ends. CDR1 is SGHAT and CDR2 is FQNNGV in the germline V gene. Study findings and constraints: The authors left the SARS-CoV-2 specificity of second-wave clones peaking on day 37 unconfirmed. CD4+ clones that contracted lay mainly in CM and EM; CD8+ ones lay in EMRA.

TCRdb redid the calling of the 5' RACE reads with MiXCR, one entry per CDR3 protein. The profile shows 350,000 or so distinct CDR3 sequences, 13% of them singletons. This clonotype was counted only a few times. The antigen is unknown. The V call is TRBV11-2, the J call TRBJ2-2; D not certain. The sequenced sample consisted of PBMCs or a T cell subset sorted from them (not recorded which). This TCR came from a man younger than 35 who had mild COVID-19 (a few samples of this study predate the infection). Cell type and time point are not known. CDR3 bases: TGTGCCAGCAGCTTTTCCAGGTGGTACACCGGGGAGCTGTTTTTT. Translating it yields CASSFSRWYTGELFF.